This is a list of T cell receptor beta chains from one sample in a study of post-analysis software for immune sequencing data. From the PCR reads, TCRdb called clonotypes with MiXCR, one entry per CDR3 protein. The sample has hundreds of thousands of distinct CDR3 sequences; roughly 38% are singletons. The sample was blood. The receptor set was obtained from a girl between 10 and 17 years old with multiple sclerosis. The CDR3 runs from the conserved cysteine through the conserved F or W. A D gene is named only where the DNA matches it firmly. Where a row states a size, it is once, few, many or the class of an expanded clone; other rows omit it.

CASSSTHRGRSYEQYF	TGTGCCAGCAGTTCCACCCACAGGGGGAGATCGTACGAGCAGTACTTC	TRBJ2-7	NA	16	TRBD1	TRBV12-3/TRBV12-4
CASSLTRGGTGMNSPLHF	TGTGCCAGCAGCCTGACTAGAGGCGGGACAGGGATGAATTCACCCCTCCACTTT	TRBJ1-6	NA	18	NA	TRBV21-1
CASREGSWGDYEQYF	TGTGCCAGCAGAGAGGGGTCGTGGGGGGACTACGAGCAGTACTTC	TRBJ2-7	NA	15	NA	TRBV28
CASSSWTSGGAGTDTQYF	TGTGCCAGCAGTTCCTGGACTAGCGGGGGGGCAGGCACAGATACGCAGTATTTT	TRBJ2-3	once	18	TRBD2	TRBV27
CASSYSSRVVSNQPQHF	TGTGCCAGCAGTTACTCGAGTCGGGTTGTCAGCAATCAGCCCCAGCATTTT	TRBJ1-5	few	17	NA	TRBV6-6
CASSLASRASYGYTF	TGTGCCAGCAGCTTAGCCAGCAGGGCGAGCTATGGCTACACCTTC	TRBJ1-2	NA	15	NA	TRBV7-9
CASSRAGVAGYNEQFF	TGTGCCAGCAGTCGGGCAGGTGTAGCGGGGTACAATGAGCAGTTCTTC	TRBJ2-1	few	16	TRBD2	TRBV12-3/TRBV12-4
CASSEGRSNEKLFF	TGTGCCAGCTCGGAGGGACGGAGTAATGAAAAACTGTTTTTT	TRBJ1-4	few	14	NA	TRBV18
CASSRRGQGDDNYGCTF	TGTGCCAGCTCCCGCCGGGGACAGGGGGATGACAACTATGGCTGCACCTTC	TRBJ1-2	NA	17	TRBD1	TRBV6-2/TRBV6-3
CASSENTGNQPQHF	TGTGCCAGCAGCGAAAATACAGGGAATCAGCCCCAGCATTTT	TRBJ1-5	NA	14	NA	TRBV6-1
CASSLAAPTYNEQFF	TGCGCCAGCAGCTTGGCAGCCCCTACCTACAATGAGCAGTTCTTC	TRBJ2-1	once	15	NA	TRBV5-1
CASSLAGLAGGSDTDTQYF	TGTGCCAGCAGCTTAGCCGGACTAGCGGGGGGGAGTGACACAGATACGCAGTATTTT	TRBJ2-3	NA	19	TRBD2	TRBV7-2
CASSPHYNEQFF	TGTGCCAGCAGTCCCCACTACAATGAGCAGTTCTTC	TRBJ2-1	few	12	NA	TRBV28
CAISAEGLMDQPQHF	TGTGCCATCAGTGCCGAGGGTCTAATGGATCAGCCCCAGCATTTT	TRBJ1-5	few	15	NA	TRBV10-3
CASSARRTSGLGGTDTQYF	TGTGCCAGCAGCGCACGACGGACTAGCGGGCTCGGTGGGACAGATACGCAGTATTTT	TRBJ2-3	few	19	TRBD2	TRBV9
CASLSRYGYTF	TGTGCCAGCCTCTCACGATATGGCTACACCTTC	TRBJ1-2	NA	11	NA	TRBV12-3/TRBV12-4
CASGVAGDRYNEQFF	TGTGCCAGCGGCGTAGCGGGGGACCGCTACAATGAGCAGTTCTTC	TRBJ2-1	NA	15	TRBD2	TRBV9
CASSLWDRGFYEQYF	TGTGCCAGCAGTTTATGGGACAGGGGGTTCTACGAGCAGTACTTC	TRBJ2-7	few	15	TRBD1	TRBV28
CASSYRHPQEAQYF	TGTGCCAGCAGCTACCGACATCCCCAAGAGGCCCAGTACTTC	TRBJ2-5	NA	14	NA	TRBV12-3/TRBV12-4
CASRPRDRGPQQYF	TGTGCCAGCAGGCCTCGGGACAGGGGACCGCAGCAGTACTTC	TRBJ2-7	NA	14	TRBD1	TRBV6-6
CSASGGAKTQYF	TGCAGTGCTAGCGGGGGGGCTAAGACCCAGTACTTC	TRBJ2-5	few	12	TRBD2	TRBV20-1
CASHNPGQGANQPQHF	TGTGCCAGCCATAATCCGGGACAGGGGGCGAATCAGCCCCAGCATTTT	TRBJ1-5	NA	16	TRBD1	TRBV19
CASSQVTSGAQETQYF	TGCGCCAGCAGCCAGGTTACTAGCGGGGCCCAAGAGACCCAGTACTTC	TRBJ2-5	NA	16	TRBD2	TRBV4-3
CASSYYRGGDSPLHF	TGCGCCAGCAGCTACTACAGGGGTGGGGATTCACCCCTCCACTTT	TRBJ1-6	NA	15	TRBD1	TRBV5-1
CASSQTIGQYNEQFF	TGTGCCAGCAGCCAGACGATCGGGCAGTACAATGAGCAGTTCTTC	TRBJ2-1	few	15	NA	TRBV3-1
CAIPGKGVGMNTEAFF	TGTGCCATCCCCGGGAAGGGGGTGGGGATGAACACTGAAGCTTTCTTT	TRBJ1-1	few	16	NA	TRBV10-3
CASRATDTQYF	TGTGCCAGCAGGGCCACAGATACGCAGTATTTT	TRBJ2-3	few	11	NA	TRBV12-3/TRBV12-4
CASSGRGEAFF	TGTGCCAGCTCAGGCAGGGGTGAAGCTTTCTTT	TRBJ1-1	NA	11	NA	TRBV28
CASSFDRAEYSNQPQHF	TGTGCCAGCAGTTTCGACAGGGCGGAGTATAGCAATCAGCCCCAGCATTTT	TRBJ1-5	few	17	TRBD1	TRBV12-3/TRBV12-4
CASSSPGQGYSGANVLTF	TGTGCCAGCAGCTCGCCGGGACAGGGTTACTCTGGGGCCAACGTCCTGACTTTC	TRBJ2-6	NA	18	TRBD1	TRBV5-6
CASSPPDSNEQFF	TGTGCCAGCTCACCACCGGACAGCAATGAGCAGTTCTTC	TRBJ2-1	few	13	NA	TRBV18
CASGTGVYGYTF	TGTGCCTCCGGGACAGGGGTATATGGCTACACCTTC	TRBJ1-2	few	12	TRBD1	TRBV27
CSASPGVAGRDTQYF	TGCAGTGCTAGCCCCGGGGTAGCGGGGCGTGATACGCAGTATTTT	TRBJ2-3	NA	15	TRBD2	TRBV20-1
CSARVGTDKQYF	TGCAGTGCTAGAGTAGGGACAGACAAGCAGTACTTC	TRBJ2-5	NA	12	TRBD1	TRBV20-1
CASSAQDMAEKLFF	TGTGCCAGCAGCGCACAGGATATGGCGGAAAAACTGTTTTTT	TRBJ1-4	few	14	NA	TRBV12-3/TRBV12-4
CASSSWTVDYEQYF	TGTGCCAGCAGCTCCTGGACCGTCGACTACGAGCAGTACTTC	TRBJ2-7	few	14	NA	TRBV13
CASRPGLGIYNEQFF	TGCGCCAGCAGACCGGGACTAGGAATTTACAATGAGCAGTTCTTC	TRBJ2-1	few	15	TRBD2	TRBV5-1
CASSPHLLGNTEAFF	TGTGCCAGCAGCCCCCACCTTCTGGGAAACACTGAAGCTTTCTTT	TRBJ1-1	many	15	NA	TRBV7-9
CSARRLRSGNQPQHF	TGCAGTGCTAGACGGCTTCGAAGTGGCAATCAGCCCCAGCATTTT	TRBJ1-5	few	15	NA	TRBV20-1
CASSQVRGRGETQYF	TGCGCCAGCAGCCAAGTCAGGGGCAGAGGGGAGACCCAGTACTTC	TRBJ2-5	few	15	NA	TRBV4-1
CAISGTSGGQETQYF	TGTGCCATCAGCGGGACTAGCGGGGGACAAGAGACCCAGTACTTC	TRBJ2-5	many	15	TRBD2	TRBV10-3
CASSQWTASTDTQYF	TGCGCCAGCAGCCAATGGACAGCCAGCACAGATACGCAGTATTTT	TRBJ2-3	NA	15	NA	TRBV4-1
CASSPRRSLSYEQYF	TGTGCCAGCAGCCCGCGGCGGTCCCTCTCCTACGAGCAGTACTTC	TRBJ2-7	many	15	NA	TRBV12-3/TRBV12-4
CASSPQESEQYF	TGTGCCAGCAGCCCCCAAGAGTCGGAGCAGTACTTC	TRBJ2-7	NA	12	NA	TRBV6-2/TRBV6-3
CASSSPGPFRVGYTF	TGTGCCAGCAGTAGTCCGGGACCCTTCAGAGTGGGCTACACCTTC	TRBJ1-2	NA	15	NA	TRBV6-1
CASSQGGRALNTEAFF	TGTGCCAGCAGCCAAGGGGGCCGGGCGCTGAACACTGAAGCTTTCTTT	TRBJ1-1	NA	16	TRBD1	TRBV7-9
CASSQGGSPLHF	TGTGCCAGCAGCCAAGGGGGGTCACCCCTCCACTTT	TRBJ1-6	NA	12	NA	TRBV4-2
CASSFGSGTGQETQYF	TGCGCCAGCAGCTTCGGTTCCGGGACAGGCCAAGAGACCCAGTACTTC	TRBJ2-5	few	16	TRBD1	TRBV5-1
CASSLETAYEQYF	TGTGCCAGCAGCTTAGAGACGGCTTACGAGCAGTACTTC	TRBJ2-7	NA	13	NA	TRBV13
CASSSWDSPTDTQYF	TGTGCCAGCAGCTCCTGGGACAGTCCGACAGATACGCAGTATTTT	TRBJ2-3	NA	15	TRBD1	TRBV11-2
CASSLGQGGVIEADTQYF	TGTGCCAGCAGCTTGGGTCAGGGGGGGGTCATAGAGGCAGATACGCAGTATTTT	TRBJ2-3	NA	18	NA	TRBV7-3
CASSSGTGKSLDTEAFF	TGTGCCAGCAGTTCCGGGACAGGGAAGAGTTTGGACACTGAAGCTTTCTTT	TRBJ1-1	NA	17	TRBD1	TRBV5-6
CASSLVAGPMPYNEQFF	TGTGCCAGCAGTTTAGTCGCCGGCCCCATGCCCTACAATGAGCAGTTCTTC	TRBJ2-1	NA	17	NA	TRBV12-3/TRBV12-4
CASSLEESYEQYF	TGTGCCAGCAGCTTAGAGGAATCCTACGAGCAGTACTTC	TRBJ2-7	few	13	NA	TRBV7-9
CASSLLPSGGVKVQFF	TGTGCCAGCAGTTTACTCCCTAGCGGGGGCGTAAAGGTGCAGTTCTTC	TRBJ2-1	few	16	TRBD2	TRBV28
CASSQTSGISSYEQYF	TGCGCCAGCAGCCAAACCAGCGGGATAAGCTCCTACGAGCAGTACTTC	TRBJ2-7	NA	16	TRBD2	TRBV4-1
CASSLQDYQPQHF	TGTGCCAGCAGCTTACAGGACTATCAGCCCCAGCATTTT	TRBJ1-5	many	13	NA	TRBV11-2
CSARSLGSDQETQFF	TGCAGTGCCCGGAGCCTGGGGAGCGACCAAGAGACCCAGTTCTTC	TRBJ2-1	NA	15	NA	TRBV20-1
CASSLRVDEQYF	TGTGCCAGCAGCCTCAGGGTGGACGAGCAGTACTTC	TRBJ2-7	NA	12	NA	TRBV7-9